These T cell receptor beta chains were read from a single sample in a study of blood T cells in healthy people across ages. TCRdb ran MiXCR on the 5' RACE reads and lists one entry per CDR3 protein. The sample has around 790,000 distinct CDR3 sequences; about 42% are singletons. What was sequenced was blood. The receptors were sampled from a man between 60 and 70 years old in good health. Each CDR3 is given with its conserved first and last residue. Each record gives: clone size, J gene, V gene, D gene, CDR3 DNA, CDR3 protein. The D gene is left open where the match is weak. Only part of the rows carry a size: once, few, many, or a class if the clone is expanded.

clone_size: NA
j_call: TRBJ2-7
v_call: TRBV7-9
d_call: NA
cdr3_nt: TGTGCCAGCAGCCCTCACAGGGCTAGCCCGCGCTACGAGCAGTACTTC
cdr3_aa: CASSPHRASPRYEQYF

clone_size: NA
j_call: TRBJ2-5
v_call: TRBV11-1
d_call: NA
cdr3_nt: TGTGCCGGCAGCCGGGACCTTGTGGAGACCCAGTACTTC
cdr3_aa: CAGSRDLVETQYF

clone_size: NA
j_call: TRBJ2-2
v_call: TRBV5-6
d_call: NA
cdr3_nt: TGTGCCAGCAGCTTGAGGTTACAGGCGCGGAACACCGGGGAGCTGTTTTTT
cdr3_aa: CASSLRLQARNTGELFF

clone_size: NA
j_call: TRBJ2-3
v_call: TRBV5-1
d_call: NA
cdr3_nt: TGCGCCAGCAGCTACAACTTGCTAGCTTCTCGGGATACGCAGTATTTT
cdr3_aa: CASSYNLLASRDTQYF

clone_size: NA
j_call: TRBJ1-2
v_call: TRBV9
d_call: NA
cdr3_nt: TGTGCCAGCAGCGTAGATTCTGGGAGTGGCTACACCTTC
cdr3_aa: CASSVDSGSGYTF

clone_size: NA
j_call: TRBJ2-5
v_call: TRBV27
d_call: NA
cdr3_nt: TGTGCCAGCAGTCCGGGGTCCGAAGAGACCCAGTACTTC
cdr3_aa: CASSPGSEETQYF

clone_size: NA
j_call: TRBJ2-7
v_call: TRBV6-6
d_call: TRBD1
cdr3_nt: TGTGCCAGCAGTTCAGCGGGACAGGGCCTTGTCGAGCAGTACTTC
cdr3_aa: CASSSAGQGLVEQYF

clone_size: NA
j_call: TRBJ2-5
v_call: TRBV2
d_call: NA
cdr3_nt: TGTGCCAGCAGGAAGGGGGGCGCGGACCAAGAGACCCAGTACTTC
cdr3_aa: CASRKGGADQETQYF

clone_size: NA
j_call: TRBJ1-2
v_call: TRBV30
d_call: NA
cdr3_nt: TGTGCCTGGGATAACAAACAGGCGCCAAATTCCTATGGCTACACCTTC
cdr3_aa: CAWDNKQAPNSYGYTF

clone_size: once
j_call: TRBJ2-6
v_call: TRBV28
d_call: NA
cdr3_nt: TGTGCCAGCAGTTTTAATCTCGGACAGCTCTCTGGGGCCAACGTCCTGACTTTC
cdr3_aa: CASSFNLGQLSGANVLTF

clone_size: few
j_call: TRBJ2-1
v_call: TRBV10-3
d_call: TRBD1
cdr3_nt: TGTGCCATCAGTGAGACCTGGACAGGGGTTTCCTACAATGAGCAGTTCTTC
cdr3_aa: CAISETWTGVSYNEQFF

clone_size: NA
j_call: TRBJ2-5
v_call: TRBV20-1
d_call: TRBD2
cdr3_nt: TGCAGTGCTACAACTAGCGGGGGGATAGAGACCCAGTACTTC
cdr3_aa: CSATTSGGIETQYF

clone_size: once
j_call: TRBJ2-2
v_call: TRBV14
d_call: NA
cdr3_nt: TGTGCCAGCAGCCTGAGCCGGACTACGGGCGGGGAGCTGTTTTTT
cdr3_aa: CASSLSRTTGGELFF

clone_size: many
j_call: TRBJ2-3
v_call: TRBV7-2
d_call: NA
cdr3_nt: TGTGCCAGCAGCTTAGTTGGAGCTGCAGATACGCAGTATTTT
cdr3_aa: CASSLVGAADTQYF

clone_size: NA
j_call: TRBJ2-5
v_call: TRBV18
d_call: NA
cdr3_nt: TGTGCCAGCTCACCACCGTTTACAGGGCGGGAGACCCAGTACTTC
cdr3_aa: CASSPPFTGRETQYF

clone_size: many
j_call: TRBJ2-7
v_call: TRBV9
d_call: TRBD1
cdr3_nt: TGTGCCAGCAGCCCGGGACAGAATCCCTCCTACGAGCAGTACTTC
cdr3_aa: CASSPGQNPSYEQYF

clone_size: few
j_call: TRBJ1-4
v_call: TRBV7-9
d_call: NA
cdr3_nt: TGTGCCAGCAGCTCCGGCCAGGCAACTAATGAAAAACTGTTTTTT
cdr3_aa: CASSSGQATNEKLFF

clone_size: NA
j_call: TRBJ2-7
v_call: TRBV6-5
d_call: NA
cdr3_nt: TGTGCCAGCACCACGCCAGGTTCCTACGAGCAGTACTTC
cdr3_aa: CASTTPGSYEQYF

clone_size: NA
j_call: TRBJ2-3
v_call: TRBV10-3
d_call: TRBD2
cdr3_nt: TGTGCCATCAGCAGAGCGGGAATTTCCACAGATACGCAGTATTTT
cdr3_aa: CAISRAGISTDTQYF

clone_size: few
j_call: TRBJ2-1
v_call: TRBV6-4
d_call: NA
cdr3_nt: TGTGCCAGCAGTGCGGCCTCTAACGGGGGATACCACAATGAGCAGTTCTTC
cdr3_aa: CASSAASNGGYHNEQFF

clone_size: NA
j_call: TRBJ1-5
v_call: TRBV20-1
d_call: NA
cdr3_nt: TGCAGTGCTAGAGAGGTGGGCGTACCGAATCAGCCCCAGCATTTT
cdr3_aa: CSAREVGVPNQPQHF

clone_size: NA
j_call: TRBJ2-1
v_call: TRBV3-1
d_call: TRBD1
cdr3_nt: TGTGCCAGCAGCCCCAGACAGGGGAGCTCCTACAATGAGCAGTTCTTC
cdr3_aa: CASSPRQGSSYNEQFF

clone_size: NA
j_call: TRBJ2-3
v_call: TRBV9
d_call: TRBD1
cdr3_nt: TGTGCCAGCAGCGGACAGACAGGGACCCCGATGGATACGCAGTATTTT
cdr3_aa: CASSGQTGTPMDTQYF

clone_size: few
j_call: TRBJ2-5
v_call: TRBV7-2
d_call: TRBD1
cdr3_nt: TGTGCCAGCAGTTCCGGACAGGCGGAGACCCAGTACTTC
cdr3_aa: CASSSGQAETQYF

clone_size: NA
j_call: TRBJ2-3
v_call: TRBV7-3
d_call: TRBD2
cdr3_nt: TGTGCCAGCAGCTCAAAAAGACTAGCGGGAGGCACAGATACGCAGTATTTT
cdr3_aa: CASSSKRLAGGTDTQYF

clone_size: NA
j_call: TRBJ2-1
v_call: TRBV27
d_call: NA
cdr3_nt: TGTGCCAGCAGTGTAACGGGGGACTCCTACAATGAGCAGTTCTTC
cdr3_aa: CASSVTGDSYNEQFF

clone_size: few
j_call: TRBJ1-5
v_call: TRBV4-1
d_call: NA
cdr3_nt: TGCGCCAGCAGCCAAGATTTTTTCCAGACGATTTTCAATCAGCCCCAGCATTTT
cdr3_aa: CASSQDFFQTIFNQPQHF

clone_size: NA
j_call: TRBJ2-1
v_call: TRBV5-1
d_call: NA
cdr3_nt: TGCGCCAGCAGCCAACTGACTACTAGCTCCTACAATGAGCAGTTCTTC
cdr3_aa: CASSQLTTSSYNEQFF

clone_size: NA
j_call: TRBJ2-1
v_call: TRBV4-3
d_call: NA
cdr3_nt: TGCGCCAGCAGCTATGGGGGCCTCTACAATGAGCAGTTCTTC
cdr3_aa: CASSYGGLYNEQFF

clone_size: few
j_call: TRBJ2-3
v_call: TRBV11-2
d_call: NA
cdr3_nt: TGTGCCAGCAGCTCCTATCTAGCGACCTACACAGATACGCAGTATTTT
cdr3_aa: CASSSYLATYTDTQYF

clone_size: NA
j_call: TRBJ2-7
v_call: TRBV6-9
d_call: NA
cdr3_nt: TGTGCCAGCAGTCCCGGAGGGGGACGTTACTCCTACGAGCAGTACTTC
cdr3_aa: CASSPGGGRYSYEQYF

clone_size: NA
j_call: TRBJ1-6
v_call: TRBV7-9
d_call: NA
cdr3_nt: TGTGCCAGCAGCTTAGTGGGGGAAGATTCACCCCTCCACTTT
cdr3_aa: CASSLVGEDSPLHF

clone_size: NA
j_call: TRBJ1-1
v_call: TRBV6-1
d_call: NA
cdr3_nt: TGTGCCAGCACCGGAGGTCCTGAAGCTTTCTTT
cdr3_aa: CASTGGPEAFF

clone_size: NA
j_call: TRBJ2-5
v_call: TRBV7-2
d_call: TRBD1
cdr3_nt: TGTGCCAGCAGCTTAGTGCTCGACAGGGGTCAAGAGACCCAGTACTTC
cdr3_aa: CASSLVLDRGQETQYF

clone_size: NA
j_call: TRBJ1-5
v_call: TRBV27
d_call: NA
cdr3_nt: TGTGCCGGCAGTTCCCTCATTACGGAGGGGTATCAGCCCCAGCATTTT
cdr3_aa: CAGSSLITEGYQPQHF

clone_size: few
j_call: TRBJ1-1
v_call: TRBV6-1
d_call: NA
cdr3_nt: TGTGCCAGCAGTGAAGCGTCGCGGAAAGGAAGGAGTGGAGAAGCTTTCTTT
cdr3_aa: CASSEASRKGRSGEAFF

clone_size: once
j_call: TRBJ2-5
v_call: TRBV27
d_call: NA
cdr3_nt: TGTGCCAGCAAAAGTGGGTATGTCGGAGAGACCCAGTACTTC
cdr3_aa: CASKSGYVGETQYF

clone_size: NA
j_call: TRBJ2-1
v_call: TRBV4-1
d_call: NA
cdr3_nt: TGCGCCAGCAAGGGACTCCAACAGGGGCCCCAGGCCTACAATGAGCAGTTCTTC
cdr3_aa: CASKGLQQGPQAYNEQFF

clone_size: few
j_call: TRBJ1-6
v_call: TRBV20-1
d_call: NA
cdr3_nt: TGCAGTGCTAGAAGCTCCTATAATTCACCCCTCCACTTT
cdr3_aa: CSARSSYNSPLHF

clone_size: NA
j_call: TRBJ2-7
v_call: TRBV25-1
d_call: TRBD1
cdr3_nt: TGTGCCAGCAGTGACGACAGGGCCTACGAGCAGTACTTC
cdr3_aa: CASSDDRAYEQYF

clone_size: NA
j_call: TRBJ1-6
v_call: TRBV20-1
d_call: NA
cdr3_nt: TGCAGTGCTAGAGTTGCGCAGGGAATGAATTCACCCCTCCACTTT
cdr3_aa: CSARVAQGMNSPLHF

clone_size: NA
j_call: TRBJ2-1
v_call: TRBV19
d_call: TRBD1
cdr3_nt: TGTGCCAGTAGTATGGGACAGGGATTTCATGAGCAGTTCTTC
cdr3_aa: CASSMGQGFHEQFF

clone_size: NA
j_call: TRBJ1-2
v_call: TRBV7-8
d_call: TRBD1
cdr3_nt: TGTGCCAGCAGCTCTGACAGGGTCCCTAACTATGGCTACACCTTC
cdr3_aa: CASSSDRVPNYGYTF

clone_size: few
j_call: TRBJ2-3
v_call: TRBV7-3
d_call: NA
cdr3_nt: TGTGCCAGCAGCTTAGGGGATAGGGCAGCAGATACGCAGTATTTT
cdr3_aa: CASSLGDRAADTQYF

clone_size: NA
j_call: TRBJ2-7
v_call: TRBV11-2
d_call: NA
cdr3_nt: TGTACCAGCAGCTCTCAGGGTTACGAGCAGTACTTC
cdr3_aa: CTSSSQGYEQYF

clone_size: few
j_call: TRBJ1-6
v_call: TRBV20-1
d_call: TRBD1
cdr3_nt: TGCAGTGCTAGGAGACAGGGGGCGCTTAGGGATAATTCACCCCTCCACTTT
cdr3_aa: CSARRQGALRDNSPLHF

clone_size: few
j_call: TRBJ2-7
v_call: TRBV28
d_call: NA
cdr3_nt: TGTGCCAGCAGCAAGGAATTGGCAGGTCGAGAGCAGTACTTC
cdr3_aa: CASSKELAGREQYF

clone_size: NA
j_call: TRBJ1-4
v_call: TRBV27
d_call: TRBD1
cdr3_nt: TGTGCCAGCAGACCGGGACAGGGGCCCTTTGGTGAAAAACTGTTTTTT
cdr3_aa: CASRPGQGPFGEKLFF

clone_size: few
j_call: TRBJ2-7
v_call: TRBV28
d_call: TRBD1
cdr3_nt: TGTGCCAGCAGGACACCAATGGACAGGGGTAACGAGCAGTACTTC
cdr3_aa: CASRTPMDRGNEQYF

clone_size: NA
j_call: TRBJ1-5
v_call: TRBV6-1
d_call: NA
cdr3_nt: TGTGCCAGCAGTGTCCAACAGGGAAAAGATCAGCCCCAGCATTTT
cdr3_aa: CASSVQQGKDQPQHF

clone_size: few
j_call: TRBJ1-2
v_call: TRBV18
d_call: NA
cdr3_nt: TGTGCCAGTTCACCACCGGGCGCTCAACAGGGATCTGGCTACACCTTC
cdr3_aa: CASSPPGAQQGSGYTF

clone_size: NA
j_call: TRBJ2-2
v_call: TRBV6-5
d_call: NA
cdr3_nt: TGTGCCACTACCGGCAGGCCGAACACCGGGGAGCTGTTTTTT
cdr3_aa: CATTGRPNTGELFF

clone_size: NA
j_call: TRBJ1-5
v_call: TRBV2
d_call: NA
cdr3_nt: TGTGCCAGCAAGAGGACAGCCTCTAATCAGCCCCAGCATTTT
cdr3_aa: CASKRTASNQPQHF

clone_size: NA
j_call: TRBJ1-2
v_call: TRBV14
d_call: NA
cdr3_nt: TGTGCCAGCAGCCAAGACCTACTTTCGGGCTACACCTTC
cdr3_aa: CASSQDLLSGYTF

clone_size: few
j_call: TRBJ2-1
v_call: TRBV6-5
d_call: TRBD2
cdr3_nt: TGTGCCAGCAGTTCTCGGACTAGCGGGTCGTACAATGAGCAGTTCTTC
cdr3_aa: CASSSRTSGSYNEQFF

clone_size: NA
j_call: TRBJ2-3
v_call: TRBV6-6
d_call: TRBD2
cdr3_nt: TGTGCCAGCAGCCCCCTCTCTAGCGGGGGGGCCACAGATACGCAGTATTTT
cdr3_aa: CASSPLSSGGATDTQYF

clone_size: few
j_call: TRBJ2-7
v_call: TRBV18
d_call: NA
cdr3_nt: TGTGCCAGCTCACCAGTACGCTACTCCTACGAGCAGTACTTC
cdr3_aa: CASSPVRYSYEQYF

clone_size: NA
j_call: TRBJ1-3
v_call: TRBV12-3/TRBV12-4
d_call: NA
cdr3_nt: TGTGCCATCCGACAGGCCGCTGGAAGCACCATATATTTT
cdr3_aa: CAIRQAAGSTIYF

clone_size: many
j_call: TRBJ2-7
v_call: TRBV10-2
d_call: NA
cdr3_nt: TGCGCCAGCAGTTCAGGCGCTAGCTCCTACGAGCAGTACTTC
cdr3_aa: CASSSGASSYEQYF